The 20 T cell receptor beta chains below all came from one sample that was sequenced in a study of PD-1 blockade in classical Hodgkin lymphoma. The table came from immunoSEQ multiplex PCR; TCRdb's copy has only in-frame clones and leaves some out. The table has approximately 45,000 clones, approximately 91% seen once. Described time point: newly diagnosed, previously untreated cHL patient sample. The sequenced material came from peripheral blood mononuclear cells (PBMCs). These receptors were taken from a human donor with classical Hodgkin lymphoma.

CDR3 sequence (DNA): TGTGCCAGCAGCCCGCCTAGCGGGACATACAATGAGCAGTTCTTC. Translated, it gives CASSPPSGTYNEQFF. The chain has TRBV7-8 and TRBJ2-1; 9 bases map to TRBD2. Germline CDR1 SGHVS, CDR2 FQNEAQ. CDR3 size: 15 residues. Trimming removed 5 bases from V and 4 bases from J; junction bases left unmatched: 6. The complete variable domain, with remaining parts taken from reference TRBV7-8 and TRBJ2-1, reads GAGVSQSPRYKVAKRGQDVALRCDPISGHVSLFWYQQALGQGPEFLTYFQNEAQLDKSGLPSDRFFAERPEGSVSTLKIQRTQQEDSAVYLCASSPPSGTYNEQFFGPGTRLTVL.

The chain uses TRBV28 and TRBJ2-7; TRBD2 might be the D (6 bases). V was pared by 10 bases and J by 2 bases, with 15 bases between. The V gene's germline CDR1 is MDHEN and CDR2 SYDVKM. This CDR3 is built from 13 residues. The CDR3 DNA sequence: TGTGCCACCTCCGGGACTTCACCCTACGAGCAGTACTTC. Its translation: CATSGTSPYEQYF.

Here the CDR3 DNA reads TGTGCCATCAGTGTAACTAGCGGGAGTTCCAGTGAGCAGTTCTTC. It codes for CAISVTSGSSSEQFF. V is TRBV10-3 and J is TRBJ2-1, with 11 nucleotides matching TRBD2. The V and J ends lost 4 bases and 9 bases, in that order; junction bases with no gene match: 8. CDR1 ENHRY and CDR2 SYGVKD come from the germline V gene. The CDR3 is made up of 15 amino acids.

The chain couples TRBV30 to TRBJ2-1; D gene unclear. This CDR3 contains 13 residues. Germline lookup yields CDR1 GTSNPN and CDR2 SVGIG (reference sequence). Trimming cost V 1 base and J 4 bases, with 8 bases left between them. CDR3 amino acids: CAWSEYLYNEQFF. CDR3 nucleotide sequence: TGTGCCTGGAGTGAATACTTATACAATGAGCAGTTCTTC. Together with reference TRBV30 and TRBJ2-1, the CDR3 gives the full variable domain: SQTIHQWPATLVQPVGSPLSLECTVEGTSNPNLYWYRQAAGRGLQLLFYSVGIGQISSEVPQNLSASRPQDRQFILSSKKLLLSDSGFYLCAWSEYLYNEQFFGPGTRLTVL.

This chain uses TRBV28 with TRBJ2-7; the D call may be TRBD1 or TRBD2 (6 bases each). Trimming pared 5 bases from V and 4 bases from J, leaving 18 bases between. Germline CDR1 MDHEN, CDR2 SYDVKM. This CDR3 is 15 amino acids long. CDR3 region: CASSLIGGGGYEQYF. In DNA form, the CDR3 reads TGTGCCAGCAGTCTCATAGGGGGAGGCGGTTACGAGCAGTACTTC.

V gene TRBV28 combines with J gene TRBJ1-1; D gene ambiguous. Germline CDR1 is MDHEN and CDR2 is SYDVKM. The CDR3 contains 16 residues. V was pared by 2 bases and J by 8 bases, with 21 bases between. The DNA for the CDR3 is TGTGCCAGCAGTTTAGCAGCGCTCACTCGGGCCTCAGAAGCTTTCTTT. Amino acids: CASSLAALTRASEAFF.

This clone was detected only a few times. The V and J genes are TRBV7-8 and TRBJ2-7, with a weak D call TRBD1 (5 bases). Germline V gene data show CDR1 as SGHVS and CDR2 as FQNEAQ. The CDR3 spans 16 residues. V lost 0 bases and J 7 bases, leaving 19 bases between the germline ends. The CDR3 protein is CASSLARRLQGGEQYV. The CDR3 bases are TGTGCCAGCAGCTTAGCTCGGCGCCTGCAGGGCGGAGAGCAGTACGTC.

The V and J genes are TRBV27 and TRBJ2-3, with TRBD2 matching over 9 bases. The CDR3 spans 15 residues. Losses at the gene ends were 7 bases for V and 4 bases for J; bases not matched to a gene: 9. CDR1 is MNHEY and CDR2 is SMNVEV in the germline V gene (reference sequence). In DNA form, the CDR3 reads TGTGCCAGCAACAAAATAGCGGGAGCCCCAGATACGCAGTATTTT. Protein: CASNKIAGAPDTQYF.

The gene calls are TRBV6-5 and TRBJ1-2, with 7 nucleotides matching TRBD1. V lost 2 bases and J lost 4; bases outside the gene matches: 7. This CDR3 has 15 amino acids. From germline, CDR1 is MNHEY and CDR2 SVGAGI. CDR3 nucleotides: TGTGCCAGCAGTTACGCCGAGGGACAGCCCTATGGCTACACCTTC. It encodes CASSYAEGQPYGYTF.

The gene calls are TRBV10-3 and TRBJ1-1; perhaps TRBD1 as D (5 bases). This CDR3 region has 14 residues. Germline V gene sequence: CDR1 ENHRY, CDR2 SYGVKD. The V gene lost 6 bases and the J gene lost 1 base, with 12 bases spanning the gap. This chain's CDR3 is CAIRGAGTNTEAFF. The CDR3 DNA sequence: TGTGCCATCAGGGGAGCGGGGACGAACACTGAAGCTTTCTTT.

V gene TRBV27 combines with J gene TRBJ1-1, with no clear D. The CDR3 has 16 amino acids. V shed 6 bases and J shed 1 base, with 18 bases lying between them. CDR1 MNHEY and CDR2 SMNVEV come from the germline V gene (reference sequence). CDR3 DNA: TGTGCCAGCAGAAAAACTTTGGGAGGACGGAACACTGAAGCTTTCTTT. Its translation: CASRKTLGGRNTEAFF.

The J gene is TRBJ2-2, the V gene TRBV15; D possibly corresponds to TRBD1 (6 bases). This CDR3 comprises 16 residues. CDR1 is LNHNV, CDR2 YYDKDF, per germline (reference sequence). Between the trimmed V and J ends, which lost 1 base and 4 bases, there was a span of 13 bases. The CDR3 sequence is CATSRGGRGITGELFF. The DNA of the CDR3 is TGTGCCACCAGCAGAGGAGGCAGGGGTATCACCGGGGAGCTGTTTTTT.

The chain carries TRBV7-8 and TRBJ2-5; 8 bases line up with TRBD1. V shed 8 bases, J shed 2 bases, and the junction held 1 base outside the gene matches. The CDR3 totals 12 residues. CDR1 and CDR2 from the germline V gene are SGHVS and FQNEAQ. CDR3 protein: CASRTGQETQYF. The CDR3 coding sequence is TGTGCCAGCCGGACAGGGCAAGAGACCCAGTACTTC.

The rearrangement uses TRBV4-1 and TRBJ1-2; 8 bases are a match to TRBD1. The CDR3 totals 16 residues. J was trimmed by 4 bases and V by 4 bases; bases with no gene match: 11. The germline CDR1 and CDR2 sequences are MGHRA and YSYEKL. The CDR3 here is CASSPVQGAPGYGYTF. Here the CDR3 DNA reads TGCGCCAGCAGCCCTGTTCAGGGGGCGCCGGGCTATGGCTACACCTTC.

The chain links TRBV2 to TRBJ2-5; D possibly matches TRBD1 or TRBD2 (5 bases each). The CDR3 is 15 amino acids. V dropped 4 bases and J dropped 2 bases, with 14 bases sitting between them. Germline CDR1 is SNHLY and CDR2 is FYNNEI. Here the CDR3 reads CASSGGGWGQETQYF. The CDR3 nucleotides read TGTGCCAGCAGTGGAGGCGGGTGGGGGCAAGAGACCCAGTACTTC.

This chain joins TRBV5-5 and TRBJ1-3; TRBD1 is a possible D gene (6 bases). V was cut by 3 bases and J by 2 bases, with 12 bases left in between. The CDR3 consists of 15 residues. From germline, CDR1 is SGHKS and CDR2 YYEKEE (reference sequence). The CDR3: CASSSGAGAGNTIYF. In DNA form, the CDR3 reads TGTGCCAGCAGCTCGGGGGCAGGGGCTGGAAACACCATATATTTT.

The V and J genes are TRBV5-1 and TRBJ2-1, with TRBD1 as a possible D gene (6 bases). The CDR3 sequence is 18 residues long. Trimming took 4 bases from V and 5 from J, leaving 25 bases between them. The V gene's germline CDR1 is SGHRS and CDR2 YFSETQ. The CDR3 DNA follows: TGCGCCAGCAGCCCCATACAGGGAAATCATCCGTCCCACAATGAGCAGTTCTTC. This sequence encodes CASSPIQGNHPSHNEQFF.

The CDR3 DNA reads as TGTGCCAGCAGCCCTACAGGGGGCCTAAACACCATATATTTT. It encodes CASSPTGGLNTIYF. The genes are TRBV6-6 and TRBJ1-3; 9 bases are a match to TRBD1. Germline CDR1 and CDR2: MNHNY and SVGAGI (reference sequence). The CDR3 totals 14 residues. The J segment lost 6 bases and the V segment lost 6 bases, leaving 6 bases of the junction unmatched.

The rearrangement joins TRBV7-9 to TRBJ2-1; tentatively, D is TRBD2 (6 bases). This CDR3 comprises 15 residues. V lost 4 bases and J 8 bases, leaving 18 bases between the germline ends. Germline V gene lookup returns CDR1 SEHNR and CDR2 FQNEAQ (reference sequence). CDR3 region: CASSWGLPVADEQFF. Written as DNA, the CDR3 is TGTGCCAGCAGCTGGGGACTCCCAGTCGCCGATGAGCAGTTCTTC.

The chain is built from TRBV6-1 and TRBJ1-5, with D possibly TRBD1 on 5 matching bases. Germline CDR1 reads MNHNS; CDR2 reads SASEGT. V gave up 5 bases and J gave up 4 bases, with 9 bases separating them. This CDR3 region has 13 residues. The CDR3 loop reads CASSIQVNQPQHF. The CDR3 nucleotides are TGTGCCAGCAGTATACAGGTAAATCAGCCCCAGCATTTT.